The source of this TCR beta chain is a study of identical twins. There are many counts of this clonotype. Each CDR3 protein is one row after TCRdb ran MiXCR on the 5' RACE reads. The table has around 490,000 distinct CDR3 sequences, around 15% seen once. Trimming pared 3 bases from V and 17 bases from J, leaving 11 bases between. This CDR3 comprises 11 residues. The data also belong to a second study, concerning yellow fever vaccine responses in identical twins.

The rearrangement joins TRBV12-3 or TRBV12-4 to TRBJ1-6; weak D call: TRBD1 (5 bases). Sequences were obtained from CD4+ T cells sorted from blood. This TCR was recovered from a woman younger than 30 in good health. The CDR3 reads CASSFGAFVHF. Here the CDR3 DNA reads TGTGCCAGCAGTTTCGGGGCTTTCGTCCACTTT.